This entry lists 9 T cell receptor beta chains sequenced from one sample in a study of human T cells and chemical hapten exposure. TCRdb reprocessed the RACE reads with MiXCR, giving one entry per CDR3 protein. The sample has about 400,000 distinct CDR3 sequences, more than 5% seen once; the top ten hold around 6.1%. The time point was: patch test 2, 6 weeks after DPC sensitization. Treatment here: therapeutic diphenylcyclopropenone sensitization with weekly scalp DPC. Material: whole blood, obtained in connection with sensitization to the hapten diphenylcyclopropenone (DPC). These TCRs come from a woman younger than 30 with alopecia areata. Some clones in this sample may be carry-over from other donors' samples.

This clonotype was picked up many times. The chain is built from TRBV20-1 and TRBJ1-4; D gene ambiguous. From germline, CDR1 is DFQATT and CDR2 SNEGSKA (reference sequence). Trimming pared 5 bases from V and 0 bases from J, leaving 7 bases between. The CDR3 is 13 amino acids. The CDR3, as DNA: TGCAGTGCTTTTTTATCAACTAATGAAAAACTGTTTTTT. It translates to CSAFLSTNEKLFF.

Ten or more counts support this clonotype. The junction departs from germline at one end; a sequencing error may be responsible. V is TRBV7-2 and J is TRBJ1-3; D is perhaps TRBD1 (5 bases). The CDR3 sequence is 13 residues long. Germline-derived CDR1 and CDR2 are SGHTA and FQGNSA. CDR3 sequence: CGGSGDSGNTIYF. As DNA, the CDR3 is TGCGGGGGTTCAGGAGACTCTGGAAACACCATATATTTT.

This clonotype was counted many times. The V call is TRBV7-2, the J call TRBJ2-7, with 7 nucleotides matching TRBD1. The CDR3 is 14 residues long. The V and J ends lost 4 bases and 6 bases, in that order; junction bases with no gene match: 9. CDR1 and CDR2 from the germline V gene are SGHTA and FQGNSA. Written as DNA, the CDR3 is TGTGCCAGCAGCTACGACACAGGGGTTAGCGAGCAGTACTTC. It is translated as CASSYDTGVSEQYF.

DNA of the CDR3: TGCAGTGCTAGAGCCCCTAGCGGGGGTACAGATACGCAGTATTTT. Its translation is CSARAPSGGTDTQYF. The chain employs TRBV20-1 and TRBJ2-3; 10 bases agree with TRBD2. CDR3 length: 15 residues. Germline trimming cut 1 base from V and 3 bases from J; bases unmatched to any gene: 4. Germline loops: CDR1 DFQATT, CDR2 SNEGSKA (reference sequence).

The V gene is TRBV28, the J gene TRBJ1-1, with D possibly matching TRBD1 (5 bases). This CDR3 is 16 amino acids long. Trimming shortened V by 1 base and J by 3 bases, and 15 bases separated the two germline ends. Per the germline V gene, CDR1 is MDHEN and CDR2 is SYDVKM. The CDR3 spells CASSLFQGGGDTEAFF. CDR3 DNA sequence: TGTGCCAGCAGTTTATTTCAGGGTGGAGGGGACACTGAAGCTTTCTTT.

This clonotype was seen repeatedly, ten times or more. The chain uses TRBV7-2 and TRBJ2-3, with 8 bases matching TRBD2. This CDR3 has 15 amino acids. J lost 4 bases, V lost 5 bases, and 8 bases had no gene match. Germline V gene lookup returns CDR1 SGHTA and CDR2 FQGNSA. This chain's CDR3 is CASSRRGGRADTQYF. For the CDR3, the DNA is TGTGCCAGCAGCCGCCGGGGGGGGAGGGCAGATACGCAGTATTTT.

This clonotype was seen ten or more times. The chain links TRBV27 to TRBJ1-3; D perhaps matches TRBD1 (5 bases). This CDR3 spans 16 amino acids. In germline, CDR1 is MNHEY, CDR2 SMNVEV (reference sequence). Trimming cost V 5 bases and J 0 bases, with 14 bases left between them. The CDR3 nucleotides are TGTGCCAGCAGTCGATTAGGGGAATTCTCTGGAAACACCATATATTTT. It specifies CASSRLGEFSGNTIYF.

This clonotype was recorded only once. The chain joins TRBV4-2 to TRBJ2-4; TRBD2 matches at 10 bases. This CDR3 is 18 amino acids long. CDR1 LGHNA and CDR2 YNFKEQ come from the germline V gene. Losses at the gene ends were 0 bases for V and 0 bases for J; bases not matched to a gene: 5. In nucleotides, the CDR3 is TGTGCCAGCAGCCAAGAGTTAGCGGGGGGCCTAGCCAAAAACATTCAGTACTTC. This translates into CASSQELAGGLAKNIQYF.

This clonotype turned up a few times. DNA of the CDR3: TGTGCCATCGGACTTTCTGGAAACACCATATATTTT. It yields the protein CAIGLSGNTIYF. The rearrangement uses TRBV10-3 and TRBJ1-3; D is undetermined. V shed 8 bases and J shed 1 base, with 6 bases lying between them. In germline, CDR1 is ENHRY, CDR2 SYGVKD. The CDR3 runs 12 residues.